Below, 27 T cell receptor beta chains from the same sample are listed, as sequenced in a study of Ad26.COV2.S vaccination and SARS-CoV-2 variants. Noted treatment: around 19 received Ad26.COV2.S at low or high dose, single or two shots; about five received placebo; per-sample allocation not given. Day 63 after the first injection of vaccine or placebo was the sampling time. Data came from immunoSEQ multiplex PCR; TCRdb stores just in-frame clones and leaves some out. Of 510,000 or so clones in the sample, approximately 88% were seen once. Sequencing used peripheral blood, obtained in a trial of Ad26.COV2.S vaccine versus placebo. All receptors come from a person between 18 and 60 years old who received the Ad26.COV2.S COVID-19 vaccine or a placebo.

The chain links TRBV28 to TRBJ1-3; perhaps TRBD1 as D (6 bases). Trimming removed 5 bases from V and 5 bases from J, with 22 bases in between. CDR1 MDHEN and CDR2 SYDVKM come from the germline V gene. This CDR3 contains 17 residues. CDR3 nucleotide sequence: TGTGCCAGCAGTCCGAGCCCCCCGCGGACAGACCGAAACACCATATATTTT. Translated: CASSPSPPRTDRNTIYF.

This clone has only a few counts. This specimen includes other DNA sequences encoding the same CDR3. The genes are TRBV12-3 or TRBV12-4 and TRBJ2-7; D might be TRBD2 (5 bases). V lost 7 bases, J lost 0 bases, and 7 bases lay in between. The CDR3 is 12 amino acids. The CDR3 is CASTGISYEQYF. The CDR3 DNA reads TGTGCCAGCACGGGGATCTCCTACGAGCAGTACTTC.

The chain combines TRBV5-1 with TRBJ1-1; the D gene is possibly TRBD1 (6 bases). Between the trimmed V and J ends, which lost 0 bases and 3 bases, there was a span of 9 bases. The CDR3 is made up of 14 amino acids. Germline CDR1 is SGHRS and CDR2 is YFSETQ. The CDR3 DNA sequence: TGCGCCAGCAGCTTGGCCGGGGGCGACACTGAAGCTTTCTTT. It specifies CASSLAGGDTEAFF.

The chain recombines TRBV10-3 with TRBJ1-5; D unclear. Per germline, CDR1 ENHRY and CDR2 SYGVKD. The ends were cut back, 0 bases at V and 2 bases at J, with 8 bases in the middle. The CDR3 extends over 15 amino acids. CDR3 region: CAISESGQGNQPQHF. DNA for the CDR3: TGTGCCATCAGTGAGTCAGGTCAGGGCAATCAGCCCCAGCATTTT.

The V and J genes are TRBV27 and TRBJ2-3, with 7 nucleotides matching TRBD2. There are 15 residues in the CDR3. Germline assignment: CDR1 MNHEY and CDR2 SMNVEV (reference sequence). The V gene end was trimmed by 5 bases and the J gene end by 5 bases; junction bases not matched to a gene: 10. The CDR3 region has the DNA TGTGCCAGCAGTGCCGGGGACTACAGAATAGATACGCAGTATTTT. Encoded protein: CASSAGDYRIDTQYF.

The rearrangement links TRBV10-3 to TRBJ1-3; 10 nucleotides agree with TRBD1. J was trimmed by 3 bases and V by 4 bases; bases with no gene match: 0. The CDR3 is made up of 14 amino acids. Germline CDR1 and CDR2: ENHRY and SYGVKD. CDR3 region: CAISGTGGGNTIYF. In DNA form, the CDR3 reads TGTGCCATCAGTGGGACAGGGGGTGGAAACACCATATATTTT.

The chain couples TRBV19 to TRBJ1-1; D uncertain. Germline V gene lookup returns CDR1 LNHDA and CDR2 SQIVND (reference sequence). Trimming stripped 7 bases from V and 5 bases from J, with 14 bases between. There are 13 residues in the CDR3. CDR3 in amino acids: CASNRRIETEAFF. The CDR3 DNA sequence: TGTGCCAGTAATCGGAGGATAGAGACTGAAGCTTTCTTT.

The genes are TRBV7-2 and TRBJ1-2; D may be TRBD1 (5 bases). CDR3 length equals 14 residues. Between the trimmed V and J ends, which lost 5 bases and 4 bases, there was a span of 14 bases. Germline V gives CDR1 SGHTA, CDR2 FQGNSA. The CDR3, as DNA: TGTGCCAGCAGCGGACCTGGGACTCTCTATGGCTACACCTTC. This encodes CASSGPGTLYGYTF.

The chain employs TRBV5-4 and TRBJ2-1; TRBD2 matches 10 bases. V lost 0 bases and J lost 4; bases outside the gene matches: 4. From germline, CDR1 is SGHNT and CDR2 YYREEE (reference sequence). The CDR3 consists of 16 residues. CDR3 sequence: CASSLAGAGGYNEQFF. CDR3 nucleotides: TGTGCCAGCAGCTTGGCCGGAGCGGGAGGGTACAATGAGCAGTTCTTC.

The chain carries TRBV5-4 and TRBJ1-1, with 11 bases matching TRBD1. This CDR3 contains 15 residues. The V segment lost 2 bases and the J segment 4 bases; nucleotides outside the gene matches: 4. The V gene's germline CDR1 is SGHNT and CDR2 YYREEE (reference sequence). This CDR3 is CASSLKDRGRTEAFF. CDR3 DNA sequence: TGTGCCAGCAGCTTAAAGGACAGGGGGCGCACTGAAGCTTTCTTT.

The rearrangement links TRBV7-2 to TRBJ2-7; D may be TRBD2 (5 bases). The V end was cut by 2 bases, the J end by 2 bases, with 7 bases between. The germline gives CDR1 SGHTA, CDR2 FQGNSA. There are 13 residues in the CDR3. The CDR3 reads CASSLPTTYEQYF. In nucleotides, the CDR3 is TGTGCCAGCAGCTTACCGACTACCTACGAGCAGTACTTC.

The chain combines TRBV5-1 with TRBJ2-7; TRBD1 agrees at 10 bases. Per the germline V gene, CDR1 is SGHRS and CDR2 is YFSETQ. J lost 5 bases, V lost 1 base, and 3 bases had no gene match. This CDR3 contains 14 residues. Written as DNA, the CDR3 is TGCGCCAGCAGCTTGAGGACAGGGGGGCACGAGCAGTACTTC. This encodes CASSLRTGGHEQYF. Using reference TRBV5-1 and TRBJ2-7 for the parts outside the CDR3, the full variable domain is KAGVTQTPRYLIKTRGQQVTLSCSPISGHRSVSWYQQTPGQGLQFLFEYFSETQRNKGNFPGRFSGRQFSNSRSEMNVSTLELGDSALYLCASSLRTGGHEQYFGPGTRLTVT.

This rearrangement joins TRBV14 to TRBJ2-2, with D unclear. Between the trimmed V and J ends, which lost 4 bases and 6 bases, there was a span of 6 bases. Looked up from germline, CDR1 is SGHDN and CDR2 is FVKESK. This CDR3 has 12 residues. The CDR3 reads CASSPRPGELFF. The DNA for the CDR3 is TGTGCCAGCAGCCCAAGGCCCGGGGAGCTGTTTTTT.

CDR3 amino acids: CASSYHREPLNYGYTF. The CDR3 DNA reads as TGTGCCAGCAGTTACCACCGGGAACCCCTAAACTATGGCTACACCTTC. The V and J genes are TRBV6-6 and TRBJ1-2; D remains unclear. Germline CDR1 and CDR2: MNHNY and SVGAGI (reference sequence). The CDR3 is made up of 16 amino acids. Trimming took off 2 bases at V and 2 bases at J, with 15 bases between the two ends.

V usage is TRBV15 and J usage is TRBJ1-5, with TRBD1 matching over 10 bases. CDR3 size: 17 residues. The germline V gene encodes CDR1 LNHNV and CDR2 YYDKDF (reference sequence). V shed 1 base and J 2 bases; nucleotides not matched to a gene: 5. The CDR3 nucleotides read TGTGCCACCAGCAGAGGACAGGGGGCGGTTCGCAATCAGCCCCAGCATTTT. This sequence encodes CATSRGQGAVRNQPQHF.

CDR3 coding DNA: TGTGCCAGCAGCTTTGACAGGGGGCGAGGCTGGGGGTCACCCCTCCACTTT. Residues: CASSFDRGRGWGSPLHF. The chain joins TRBV7-2 to TRBJ1-6; 10 nucleotides line up with TRBD1. Germline V gene sequence: CDR1 SGHTA, CDR2 FQGNSA. V dropped 3 bases and J dropped 10; count of bases not matched to a gene: 12. The CDR3 spans 17 residues.

V and J are TRBV5-4 and TRBJ2-7, with TRBD2 identical over 9 bases. Germline lookup yields CDR1 SGHNT and CDR2 YYREEE (reference sequence). The CDR3 spans 18 residues. Trimming removed 1 base from V and 1 base from J; junction bases left unmatched: 12. The CDR3, as DNA: TGTGCCAGCAGCTTGCTCCTAGCGGGACTAATGACATCCTACGAGCAGTACTTC. This sequence encodes CASSLLLAGLMTSYEQYF.

The chain joins TRBV20-1 to TRBJ2-7; 10 bases match TRBD2. V lost 3 bases to trimming and J lost 4 bases; unmatched junction nucleotides: 3. CDR3 length equals 13 residues. Germline lookup yields CDR1 DFQATT and CDR2 SNEGSKA (reference sequence). CDR3 loop: CSASKAGGYEQYF. CDR3 sequence (DNA): TGCAGTGCTAGTAAAGCGGGAGGGTACGAGCAGTACTTC.

The gene calls are TRBV11-2 and TRBJ2-7, with TRBD2 identical over 7 bases. The V gene's germline CDR1 is SGHAT and CDR2 FQNNGV. The CDR3 spans 15 residues. The junction had 6 bases not matched to a gene; V was cut back by 3 bases and J by 1 base. Written as DNA, the CDR3 is TGTGCCAGCAGCTTGGCGGGAGCTTTTTCCTACGAGCAGTACTTC. Amino acids: CASSLAGAFSYEQYF.

The chain joins TRBV9 to TRBJ2-3; D call uncertain. The V gene's germline CDR1 is SGDLS and CDR2 YYNGEE. The CDR3 is 14 residues long. V was cut by 2 bases and J by 0 bases, with 7 bases left in between. Here the CDR3 DNA reads TGTGCCAGCAGCGTTGACGTGAGCACAGATACGCAGTATTTT. Amino acid sequence: CASSVDVSTDTQYF.

V is TRBV19 and J is TRBJ1-5; 7 bases are a match to TRBD1. The CDR3 is 15 amino acids. Germline V CDR1 and CDR2: LNHDA, SQIVND (reference sequence). The junction had 10 bases not matched to a gene; V was cut back by 10 bases and J by 1 base. The CDR3 region is CATSKQGPSNQPQHF. The CDR3 bases are TGTGCCACCTCAAAACAGGGGCCCAGCAATCAGCCCCAGCATTTT.

The chain employs TRBV19 and TRBJ2-1, with 12 bases fitting TRBD2. The germline CDR1 and CDR2 sequences are LNHDA and SQIVND (reference sequence). V was clipped by 7 bases and J by 4 bases; unmatched bases: 17. This CDR3 is built from 19 residues. Here the CDR3 DNA reads TGTGCCAGTAAGAAAACTAGCGGGAGGCCCGGCCGACCATACAATGAGCAGTTCTTC. This codes for CASKKTSGRPGRPYNEQFF.

The chain employs TRBV28 and TRBJ2-7, with a tentative D call TRBD1 (6 bases). In germline, CDR1 is MDHEN, CDR2 SYDVKM. V was pared by 4 bases and J by 1 base, with 8 bases between. The CDR3 has 13 residues. CDR3 nucleotides: TGTGCCAGCAGTTGGCAGGGGTCCTACGAGCAGTACTTC. The encoded protein is CASSWQGSYEQYF.

The rearrangement uses TRBV18 and TRBJ2-7; 8 positions agree with TRBD1. The CDR3 totals 20 residues. Trimming cost V 1 base and J 0 bases; bases outside gene matches: 17. Germline V gives CDR1 KGHSH, CDR2 LQKENI. This CDR3 reads CASSPLHTQTGTGVSYEQYF. The CDR3 nucleotides are TGTGCCAGCTCACCACTCCACACGCAAACCGGGACAGGTGTCTCCTACGAGCAGTACTTC.

CDR3 sequence (DNA): TGTGCCAGTAGTATCGGCCCGGGACCTCCTCAAGGTGGCTACACCTTC. Protein: CASSIGPGPPQGGYTF. The chain joins TRBV19 to TRBJ1-2; D possibly corresponds to TRBD1 (5 bases). Germline V CDR1 and CDR2: LNHDA, SQIVND (reference sequence). The germline V and J ends were trimmed by 3 bases and 7 bases, with 21 bases remaining between them. The CDR3 is 16 amino acids.

This clone appeared once. V gene TRBV2 combines with J gene TRBJ1-2, with TRBD1 as a possible D gene (6 bases). CDR3 size: 17 residues. The V and J ends lost 6 bases and 5 bases respectively, with 25 bases between them. Germline-derived CDR1 and CDR2 are SNHLY and FYNNEI. The CDR3 DNA sequence: TGTGCCAGCAGCCAGACAAACAGGGCCCTCGGGGAATATGGCTACACCTTC. This translates into CASSQTNRALGEYGYTF.

The CDR3 DNA reads TGTGCCAGCAGTTACAACGCCCAAGGCAATTCACCCCTCCACTTT. Encoded protein: CASSYNAQGNSPLHF. The V gene is TRBV6-5, the J gene TRBJ1-6, with D unclear. The CDR3 covers 15 residues. The germline V and J ends were trimmed by 2 bases and 7 bases, with 12 bases remaining between them. Germline lookup yields CDR1 MNHEY and CDR2 SVGAGI.